A single sample gave rise to the 15 T cell receptor beta chains below, sequenced in a study of blood T cell repertoires in COVID-19. Generated by immunoSEQ multiplex PCR, the TCRdb table keeps only in-frame clones and is missing some. The sample comprises a few hundred thousand clones, 75% to 85% of which are singletons, and roughly 8% rests with the top ten. The sequenced sample consisted of peripheral blood. These receptors originate from a woman older than 75 with COVID-19, enrolled during active disease.

The gene calls are TRBV28 and TRBJ2-1, with D possibly TRBD2 on 6 matching bases. Germline V gives CDR1 MDHEN, CDR2 SYDVKM. This CDR3 has 14 residues. With 3 bases removed from V and 12 bases from J, the gap between germline ends came to 18 bases. CDR3 sequence reads: CASSFGGPVGAQFF. The CDR3 DNA reads as TGTGCCAGCAGTTTTGGAGGGCCCGTGGGTGCGCAGTTCTTC.

The chain links TRBV5-4 to TRBJ2-6, with 9 bases that match TRBD1. The CDR3 is 15 residues long. Looked up from germline, CDR1 is SGHNT and CDR2 is YYREEE (reference sequence). J gave up 4 bases and V 3 bases, and 2 bases lay outside the gene matches. The CDR3 sequence: CASSWTGVGANVLTF. The CDR3 nucleotides read TGTGCCAGCAGCTGGACAGGGGTGGGGGCCAACGTCCTGACTTTC.

The rearrangement uses TRBV5-4 and TRBJ2-3; 12 bases agree with TRBD2. The V gene's germline CDR1 is SGHNT and CDR2 YYREEE (reference sequence). The J segment lost 3 bases and the V segment lost 4 bases, leaving 6 bases of the junction unmatched. The CDR3 consists of 16 residues. The CDR3 is CASSPRTSGATDTQYF. CDR3 sequence (DNA): TGTGCCAGCAGCCCCCGGACTAGCGGGGCGACAGATACGCAGTATTTT. Full variable domain (remainder filled in from reference TRBV5-4 and TRBJ2-3): ETGVTQSPTHLIKTRGQQVTLRCSSQSGHNTVSWYQQALGQGPQFIFQYYREEENGRGNFPPRFSGLQFPNYSSELNVNALELDDSALYLCASSPRTSGATDTQYFGPGTRLTVL.

The sample holds one count of this clone. CDR3 region: CASSVESSGNEQFF. As DNA, the CDR3 is TGTGCCAGCAGCGTAGAAAGTAGCGGGAATGAGCAGTTCTTC. This chain links TRBV9 with TRBJ2-1; 7 bases align to TRBD2. The CDR3 runs 14 residues. J lost 7 bases, V lost 0 bases, and 4 bases had no gene match. The germline V gene has CDR1 SGDLS and CDR2 YYNGEE.

This chain links TRBV4-3 with TRBJ2-7, with 11 bases lining up with TRBD2. From germline, CDR1 is LGHNA and CDR2 YSLEER. The J segment lost 5 bases and the V segment lost 0 bases, leaving 6 bases of the junction unmatched. The CDR3 is 16 amino acids. The CDR3 nucleotides are TGCGCCAGCAGCCAAGATCGGCGACTAGCGGGGAACGAGCAGTACTTC. Translated: CASSQDRRLAGNEQYF.

V is TRBV4-2 and J is TRBJ1-1; D is unclear. Germline V CDR1 and CDR2: LGHNA, YNFKEQ. With 1 base removed from V and 4 bases from J, the gap between germline ends came to 10 bases. The CDR3 consists of 14 residues. The CDR3 bases are TGTGCCAGCAGCCAAGTCGCAGGTAGCACTGAAGCTTTCTTT. Residues: CASSQVAGSTEAFF.

This clone was recorded once. The chain has TRBV2 and TRBJ1-5, with a tentative D call TRBD1 (6 bases). The V end was cut by 7 bases, the J end by 0 bases, with 7 bases between. The length of the CDR3 is 13 residues. Looked up from germline, CDR1 is SNHLY and CDR2 is FYNNEI. CDR3 loop: CASKGDSNQPQHF. The CDR3 nucleotides are TGTGCCAGCAAGGGGGATAGCAATCAGCCCCAGCATTTT.

The CDR3 protein is CASSLEGYGRGELFF. The CDR3 DNA reads TGTGCCAGCAGCTTAGAAGGGTACGGGAGAGGGGAGCTGTTTTTT. The chain couples TRBV7-6 to TRBJ2-2; tentatively, D is TRBD2 (6 bases). CDR3 size: 15 residues. The V gene lost 1 base and the J gene lost 8 bases, with 14 bases spanning the gap. The V gene's germline CDR1 is SGHVS and CDR2 FNYEAQ.

The gene calls are TRBV29-1 and TRBJ2-7; D may be TRBD1 (6 bases). Germline V CDR1 and CDR2: SQVTM, ANQGSEA. The V gene lost 5 bases and the J gene lost 6 bases, with 23 bases spanning the gap. This CDR3 is built from 15 residues. The CDR3 sequence: CSVLSGAQGTGEQYF. CDR3 DNA sequence: TGCAGCGTTCTCTCTGGGGCCCAGGGGACGGGCGAGCAGTACTTC.

The V call is TRBV6-5, the J call TRBJ1-6, with D unclear. V was pared by 7 bases and J by 0 bases, with 10 bases between. The germline CDR1 and CDR2 sequences are MNHEY and SVGAGI. The length of the CDR3 is 15 residues. The CDR3 protein is CASKKVSSYNSPLHF. The CDR3 nucleotides are TGTGCCAGCAAAAAAGTGAGCTCCTATAATTCACCCCTCCACTTT.

The chain links TRBV5-1 to TRBJ1-2; the match to TRBD1 covers 9 bases. With V trimmed by 5 bases and J by 8 bases, 13 bases remained unmatched. Looked up from germline, CDR1 is SGHRS and CDR2 is YFSETQ. This CDR3 is built from 15 residues. CDR3 sequence (DNA): TGCGCCAGCAGATCCAAACTACAGGGGGCCTACGGCTACACCTTC. It yields the protein CASRSKLQGAYGYTF.

CDR3 coding DNA: TGTGCCAGCAGTGACTCAGAAAGACTAGCGCTGAGGTACGAGCAGTACTTC. Its protein is CASSDSERLALRYEQYF. V gene TRBV2 combines with J gene TRBJ2-7; TRBD2 matches 8 bases. Per germline, CDR1 SNHLY and CDR2 FYNNEI. This CDR3 comprises 17 residues. Trimming removed 3 bases from V and 4 bases from J; junction bases left unmatched: 14.

The V gene is TRBV14, the J gene TRBJ2-4; possibly TRBD2 for D (6 bases). The CDR3 contains 14 residues. Germline CDR1 and CDR2: SGHDN and FVKESK. V lost 2 bases and J 7 bases, leaving 12 bases between the germline ends. This chain's CDR3 is CASSQLLEGNIQYF. The DNA for the CDR3 is TGTGCCAGCAGCCAACTCCTGGAGGGGAACATTCAGTACTTC.

This chain connects TRBV11-3 to TRBJ2-2; no firm D call. Per germline, CDR1 SGHNT and CDR2 YENEEA. The CDR3 contains 15 residues. Trimming pared 1 base from V and 0 bases from J, leaving 6 bases between. The CDR3 reads CASSLARANTGELFF. The CDR3 DNA reads TGTGCCAGCAGCTTAGCACGGGCGAACACCGGGGAGCTGTTTTTT. Full variable domain (rest looked up from reference TRBV11-3 and TRBJ2-2): EAGVVQSPRYKIIEKKQPVAFWCNPISGHNTLYWYLQNLGQGPELLIRYENEEAVDDSQLPKDRFSAERLKGVDSTLKIQPAELGDSAVYLCASSLARANTGELFFGEGSRLTVL.

This clone was recorded only once. The chain employs TRBV25-1 and TRBJ1-6, with D maybe TRBD1 (5 bases). V lost 7 bases to trimming and J lost 4 bases, with 8 bases between them. Germline loops: CDR1 MGHDK, CDR2 SYGVNS. The CDR3 totals 13 residues. CDR3 residues: CASTGDYNSPLHF. CDR3 sequence (DNA): TGTGCCAGCACGGGGGATTATAATTCACCCCTCCACTTT.